Shown below are 32 T cell receptor beta chains from a single sample sequenced in a study of regulatory T cells in long-lasting Graves disease. Described time point: persistent/refractory GD, antithyroid drugs over 5 years with positive TRAb. Extracted RNA from PBMCs served as the source of the TCR library. Libraries of TCR beta came from iRepertoire HTBI primers plus Arm-PCR of CDR3 regions. Via MiXCR, TCRdb re-called the multiplex PCR reads, giving one row per CDR3 protein. The sample includes hundreds of thousands of distinct CDR3 sequences, 20% to 25% of them seen just once. The sequences come from peripheral blood mononuclear cells (PBMCs), collected when the disease was refractory, from a patient treated with antithyroid drugs. These receptors all stem from a female donor with Graves disease.

At least ten counts were recorded for this clonotype. The chain couples TRBV7-9 to TRBJ2-5; D gene ambiguous. The CDR3 consists of 13 residues. From germline, CDR1 is SEHNR and CDR2 FQNEAQ (reference sequence). With 5 bases removed from V and 5 bases from J, the gap between germline ends came to 12 bases. DNA for the CDR3: TGTGCCAGCAGCCCCAAGACGGGCGAGACCCAGTACTTC. Translation: CASSPKTGETQYF.

Many counts were recorded for this clonotype. The genes are TRBV28 and TRBJ1-5; TRBD1 matches at 7 bases. The germline gives CDR1 MDHEN, CDR2 SYDVKM. The CDR3 length is 16 residues. J lost 5 bases, V lost 5 bases, and 12 bases had no gene match. CDR3 residues: CASSRPQGRLDQPQHF. The CDR3 coding sequence is TGTGCCAGCAGTCGCCCACAGGGGAGGCTAGATCAGCCCCAGCATTTT. Using reference TRBV28 and TRBJ1-5 for the parts outside the CDR3, the full variable domain is DVKVTQSSRYLVKRTGEKVFLECVQDMDHENMFWYRQDPGLGLRLIYFSYDVKMKEKGDIPEGYSVSREKKERFSLILESASTNQTSMYLCASSRPQGRLDQPQHFGDGTRLSIL.

This clonotype appeared many times. The chain has TRBV11-2 and TRBJ1-2; the D gene is possibly TRBD1 (5 bases). CDR1 is SGHAT and CDR2 is FQNNGV in the germline V gene. V dropped 0 bases and J dropped 7 bases, with 9 bases sitting between them. The CDR3 totals 13 residues. CDR3 amino acids: CASSLDWTIGYTF. CDR3 nucleotides: TGTGCCAGCAGCTTAGATTGGACAATTGGCTACACCTTC. The full variable domain, rest sourced from reference TRBV11-2 and TRBJ1-2, is EAGVAQSPRYKIIEKRQSVAFWCNPISGHATLYWYQQILGQGPKLLIQFQNNGVVDDSQLPKDRFSAERLKGVDSTLKIQPAKLEDSAVYLCASSLDWTIGYTFGSGTRLTVV.

This clonotype was found many times. The chain combines TRBV3-1 with TRBJ2-5, with TRBD2 matching over 8 bases. V lost 1 base, J lost 4 bases, and 8 bases stayed unmatched. The CDR3 spans 16 residues. Germline V lookup: CDR1 LGHDT, CDR2 YNNKEL (reference sequence). The CDR3 sequence: CASSQVLGRARETQYF. CDR3 DNA sequence: TGTGCCAGCAGCCAAGTACTCGGGAGGGCCCGAGAGACCCAGTACTTC.

The chain combines TRBV5-1 with TRBJ2-7; TRBD2 agrees at 12 bases. CDR1 is SGHRS, CDR2 YFSETQ, per germline. V shed 0 bases, J shed 5 bases, and the junction held 9 bases outside the gene matches. The CDR3 has 17 residues. The CDR3 region has the DNA TGCGCCAGCAGCTTGGGAGGACTGGCTAGCGGGAGGGACGAGCAGTACTTC. Encoded protein: CASSLGGLASGRDEQYF.

The sample holds many counts of this clonotype. The chain combines TRBV24-1 with TRBJ2-7; 11 nucleotides align to TRBD2. The CDR3 runs to 17 residues. After removal of 7 bases from V and 2 bases from J, the junction contained 12 bases not matched to a gene. The germline gives CDR1 KGHDR, CDR2 SFDVKD. The CDR3 nucleotides are TGTGCCACCAGATTACTAGCGGGAGCCCTTGCCCCCTACGAGCAGTACTTC. Protein product: CATRLLAGALAPYEQYF.

The chain combines TRBV18 with TRBJ1-4; weak D call: TRBD1 (6 bases). The CDR3 has 15 amino acids. Between the trimmed V and J ends, which lost 1 base and 7 bases, there was a span of 13 bases. Germline V gene sequence: CDR1 KGHSH, CDR2 LQKENI. The CDR3 DNA is TGTGCCAGCTCACCACAAGCACAGGGTCGTGAAAAACTGTTTTTT. The encoded protein is CASSPQAQGREKLFF. The entire variable domain, with the rest obtained from reference TRBV18 and TRBJ1-4, is as follows: NAGVMQNPRHLVRRRGQEARLRCSPMKGHSHVYWYRQLPEEGLKFMVYLQKENIIDESGMPKERFSAEFPKEGPSILRIQQVVRGDSAAYFCASSPQAQGREKLFFGSGTQLSVL.

A few counts support this clonotype. The chain couples TRBV29-1 to TRBJ1-3, with a tentative D call TRBD1 (6 bases). The CDR3 loop spans 15 amino acids. V shed 6 bases and J shed 2 bases, with 17 bases lying between them. The germline V gene has CDR1 SQVTM and CDR2 ANQGSEA. This CDR3 is CSVALLTGPGNTIYF. The CDR3 coding sequence is TGCAGCGTCGCCTTGTTGACAGGCCCTGGAAACACCATATATTTT.

This clonotype was detected only a few times. The chain links TRBV28 to TRBJ2-3, with 7 bases identical to TRBD2. After removal of 7 bases from V and 3 bases from J, the junction contained 10 bases not matched to a gene. CDR1 MDHEN and CDR2 SYDVKM come from the germline V gene. This CDR3 has 15 residues. This CDR3 is CASNMGGSRTDTQYF. DNA for the CDR3: TGTGCCAGCAATATGGGCGGGAGTAGAACAGATACGCAGTATTTT.

At least ten counts were recorded for this clonotype. V and J are TRBV2 and TRBJ2-2, with D unclear. The length of the CDR3 is 14 residues. The V end was cut by 3 bases, the J end by 0 bases, with 5 bases between. Germline V gene lookup returns CDR1 SNHLY and CDR2 FYNNEI. In DNA, the CDR3 is TGTGCCAGCAGTGAGGAGTCGAACACCGGGGAGCTGTTTTTT. Encoded protein: CASSEESNTGELFF.

The rearrangement links TRBV6-1 to TRBJ2-1; TRBD2 aligns across 9 bases. V lost 5 bases to trimming and J lost 9 bases; unmatched junction nucleotides: 8. The CDR3 totals 14 residues. The germline V gene has CDR1 MNHNS and CDR2 SASEGT. CDR3 protein: CASSKASGTIEQFF. DNA for the CDR3: TGTGCCAGCAGTAAGGCTAGCGGGACCATTGAGCAGTTCTTC.

Comments on this clonotype: A clone one base away is much larger, so this may be a read error. V and J are TRBV20-1 and TRBJ2-5, with D unclear. Trimming took 0 bases from V and 5 from J, leaving 7 bases between them. The CDR3 extends over 12 amino acids. Germline V gene sequence: CDR1 DFQATT, CDR2 SNEGSKA (reference sequence). The DNA for the CDR3 is TGCAGTGCTAGAGATCTTGGGGAGACCCAGTACTTC. It yields the protein CSARDLGETQYF.

With regard to this clonotype: A much larger clone lies one base from this, so it may be a read error. The chain has TRBV27 and TRBJ2-7; 7 nucleotides match TRBD1. Germline loops: CDR1 MNHEY, CDR2 SMNVEV (reference sequence). The CDR3 runs to 15 residues. V lost 3 bases to trimming and J lost 2 bases; unmatched junction nucleotides: 7. CDR3 bases: TGTGCCAGCAGTTTCATCAGGACAGGCACCTACGAGCAGTACTTC. This gives the protein CASSFIRTGTYEQYF.

The chain carries TRBV5-1 and TRBJ1-4; D unclear. From germline, CDR1 is SGHRS and CDR2 YFSETQ. Between the trimmed V and J ends, which lost 0 bases and 7 bases, there was a span of 13 bases. The CDR3 has 15 residues. The CDR3 nucleotides are TGCGCCAGCAGCTTGGTTGGTGGCAAGGGTGAAAAACTGTTTTTT. This gives the protein CASSLVGGKGEKLFF. The complete variable domain, with remaining parts taken from reference TRBV5-1 and TRBJ1-4, reads KAGVTQTPRYLIKTRGQQVTLSCSPISGHRSVSWYQQTPGQGLQFLFEYFSETQRNKGNFPGRFSGRQFSNSRSEMNVSTLELGDSALYLCASSLVGGKGEKLFFGSGTQLSVL.

Only a few counts were recorded for this clonotype. The chain links TRBV29-1 to TRBJ1-5; D remains unclear. The V gene lost 6 bases and the J gene lost 4 bases, with 22 bases spanning the gap. Germline V gene lookup returns CDR1 SQVTM and CDR2 ANQGSEA. The CDR3 has 16 amino acids. The DNA of the CDR3 is TGCAGCGTCCCTATTGTCGGGCAGTTGCTGAATCAGCCCCAGCATTTT. This translates into CSVPIVGQLLNQPQHF.

The chain is built from TRBV30 and TRBJ1-1, with D perhaps TRBD1 (5 bases). V dropped 3 bases and J dropped 4 bases, with 12 bases sitting between them. This CDR3 is 13 amino acids long. CDR1 and CDR2 (germline): GTSNPN, SVGIG (reference sequence). The CDR3 sequence is CAWRGHGGTEAFF. CDR3 sequence (DNA): TGTGCCTGGAGGGGGCACGGAGGCACTGAAGCTTTCTTT.

This clonotype appeared a few times. CDR3 amino acids: CASSDTNRAGELFF. The CDR3 DNA is TGTGCCAGCAGTGACACCAACAGGGCCGGGGAGCTGTTTTTT. This chain uses TRBV6-1 with TRBJ2-2; maybe TRBD1 (6 bases). The CDR3 is 14 residues long. V lost 3 bases and J 6 bases, leaving 11 bases between the germline ends. CDR1 is MNHNS and CDR2 is SASEGT in the germline V gene.

This clonotype was observed a few times. The chain couples TRBV20-1 to TRBJ1-5, with TRBD1 matching over 9 bases. V was clipped by 2 bases and J by 5 bases; unmatched bases: 7. Germline loops: CDR1 DFQATT, CDR2 SNEGSKA (reference sequence). CDR3 length equals 15 residues. CDR3 DNA sequence: TGCAGTGCTAGATACAGGGGGCACACTGATCAGCCCCAGCATTTT. Its translation is CSARYRGHTDQPQHF.

The chain joins TRBV13 to TRBJ2-5; D is perhaps TRBD1 (6 bases). Germline-derived CDR1 and CDR2 are PRHDT and FYEKMQ (reference sequence). V was pared by 5 bases and J by 5 bases, with 15 bases between. The CDR3 has 14 residues. The CDR3 sequence: CASSLGIGGETQYF. As DNA, the CDR3 is TGTGCCAGCAGCCTGGGGATAGGGGGTGAGACCCAGTACTTC.

This chain joins TRBV4-2 and TRBJ2-2; perhaps TRBD1 as D (6 bases). V was clipped by 1 base and J by 5 bases, with 14 bases between them. Germline assignment: CDR1 LGHNA and CDR2 YNFKEQ. The CDR3 has 16 residues. The CDR3 protein is CASSQVSRGSTGELFF. The DNA for the CDR3 is TGTGCCAGCAGCCAAGTTTCCAGGGGATCGACCGGGGAGCTGTTTTTT.

This clonotype has a count of ten or more. The chain recombines TRBV7-2 with TRBJ2-5; D is undetermined. Deletions cut 3 bases from V and 0 bases from J, with 14 bases between. The CDR3 sequence is 16 residues long. Germline V lookup: CDR1 SGHTA, CDR2 FQGNSA. This chain's CDR3 is CASSFPETPYQETQYF. CDR3 coding DNA: TGTGCCAGCAGCTTTCCGGAAACACCCTACCAAGAGACCCAGTACTTC.

V and J are TRBV7-9 and TRBJ2-7, with D unclear. Per germline, CDR1 SEHNR and CDR2 FQNEAQ (reference sequence). Trimming stripped 2 bases from V and 4 bases from J, with 12 bases between. The CDR3 runs to 14 residues. The CDR3 protein is CASSLLGAGYEQYF. CDR3 sequence (DNA): TGTGCCAGCAGCTTATTGGGTGCAGGATACGAGCAGTACTTC.

Turning to this clonotype: A much larger clone is a single base away; this may be a read error. J is TRBJ1-6 and V is TRBV12-3 or TRBV12-4; the D gene is possibly TRBD1 (5 bases). This CDR3 has 16 amino acids. V dropped 3 bases and J dropped 9 bases, with 18 bases sitting between them. CDR3 in amino acids: CASSLAGQGAGSPLHF. In DNA form, the CDR3 reads TGTGCCAGCAGTTTGGCCGGTCAAGGGGCTGGTTCACCCCTCCACTTT.

This chain connects TRBV5-4 to TRBJ1-1, with TRBD1 as a possible D gene (5 bases). This CDR3 is 14 amino acids long. V shed 0 bases and J shed 1 base, with 7 bases lying between them. Per the germline V gene, CDR1 is SGHNT and CDR2 is YYREEE (reference sequence). CDR3 region: CASSLVQENTEAFF. CDR3 bases: TGTGCCAGCAGCTTGGTACAGGAGAACACTGAAGCTTTCTTT.

Note on this clonotype: This may be a read error, as it is one base from a much larger clone. Since the CDR3 does not end with the conserved phenylalanine or tryptophan, this likely comes from a read error. The chain carries TRBV20-1 and TRBJ2-7; 11 bases map to TRBD2. The trim removed 1 base at V and 5 bases at J, leaving 4 bases unmatched. CDR3 size: 14 residues. Germline V gene lookup returns CDR1 DFQATT and CDR2 SNEGSKA (reference sequence). CDR3 protein: CSARVAGGPNEQYS. The CDR3 DNA reads as TGCAGTGCTAGAGTAGCGGGAGGGCCTAACGAGCAGTACTCC.

Only a few counts were recorded for this clonotype. The chain carries TRBV24-1 and TRBJ1-4, with 9 bases lining up with TRBD1. The trim removed 9 bases at V and 0 bases at J, leaving 4 bases unmatched. The CDR3 covers 15 residues. Germline V gives CDR1 KGHDR, CDR2 SFDVKD. Written as DNA, the CDR3 is TGTGCCACCGCCGACAGGGGGACAACTAATGAAAAACTGTTTTTT. Protein: CATADRGTTNEKLFF.

J is TRBJ1-1 and V is TRBV6-1; D unresolved. Germline V gene data show CDR1 as MNHNS and CDR2 as SASEGT. Trimming removed 1 base from V and 6 bases from J, with 12 bases in between. This CDR3 comprises 14 residues. CDR3 coding DNA: TGTGCCAGCAGTGAAGGAGTAGTGCCCGCTGAAGCTTTCTTT. Residues: CASSEGVVPAEAFF.

A note on this clonotype: It is likely a read error, because the conserved phenylalanine at the end of the CDR3 is missing. This chain links TRBV18 with TRBJ1-1; weak D call: TRBD1 (6 bases). CDR3 length equals 14 residues. The V end lost 1 base, the J end lost 3 bases, and 9 bases lay between the germline ends. Germline CDR1 is KGHSH and CDR2 is LQKENI. The CDR3 here is CASSPRTDHTEAFL. As DNA, the CDR3 is TGTGCCAGCTCACCACGGACAGATCACACTGAAGCTTTCCTT.

J is TRBJ2-5 and V is TRBV4-1; D possibly corresponds to TRBD1 (5 bases). V was clipped by 5 bases and J by 2 bases, with 9 bases between them. Germline CDR1 MGHRA, CDR2 YSYEKL. The CDR3 spans 13 residues. The CDR3 loop is CASSSQGQETQYF. The CDR3 DNA reads TGCGCCAGCAGCTCTCAGGGACAAGAGACCCAGTACTTC.

This clonotype showed up many times. The V and J genes are TRBV28 and TRBJ1-4; D remains unclear. The CDR3 is 13 residues long. Germline V gives CDR1 MDHEN, CDR2 SYDVKM. V dropped 5 bases and J dropped 6 bases, with 10 bases sitting between them. The CDR3 nucleotides are TGTGCCAGCAGTCGTTTCCGGGATGAAAAACTGTTTTTT. It translates to CASSRFRDEKLFF.

The V gene is TRBV20-1, the J gene TRBJ2-2; perhaps TRBD2 as D (6 bases). The V end lost 1 base, the J end lost 0 bases, and 15 bases lay between the germline ends. CDR3 size: 17 residues. CDR1 is DFQATT and CDR2 is SNEGSKA in the germline V gene (reference sequence). In nucleotides, the CDR3 is TGCAGTGCTAGAGCTTTCGCGGGACGCGCGAACACCGGGGAGCTGTTTTTT. Translation: CSARAFAGRANTGELFF.

Remarks on this clonotype: Since the CDR3 does not end with the conserved phenylalanine or tryptophan, this likely comes from a read error. The V call is TRBV12-3 or TRBV12-4, the J call TRBJ2-2; 10 nucleotides match TRBD2. Unmatched junction bases numbered 9, after V lost 5 bases and J lost 6 bases. The CDR3 has 16 residues. As DNA, the CDR3 is TGTGCCAGCAGTCCTTTGAGCGGGAGGGTCCCCGGGGAGCTGTTTCTT. This sequence encodes CASSPLSGRVPGELFL.